Below, 29 T cell receptor beta chains from the same sample are listed, as sequenced in a study of shared clonotypes between healthy human individuals. Assay: immunoSEQ multiplex PCR; the TCRdb copy retains only in-frame clones and omits some. The sample records roughly 2.5 million clones, over 85% being singletons. Material for sequencing was naive CD4+ T cells sorted from blood. The subset was: CD45RA+ positively selected. All receptors derive from a man aged 18-30 years in good health.

The V gene is TRBV6-5, the J gene TRBJ1-6; D possibly corresponds to TRBD1 (6 bases). The CDR3 consists of 12 residues. Deletions cut 5 bases from V and 14 bases from J, with 13 bases between. Germline CDR1 and CDR2: MNHEY and SVGAGI. Here the CDR3 DNA reads TGTGCCAGCAGTCGCGAAAGGGGGACCCTCCACTTT. Its protein product is CASSRERGTLHF.

V and J are TRBV10-2 and TRBJ2-5; D ambiguous. Per germline, CDR1 WSHSY and CDR2 SAAADI. The ends were cut back, 2 bases at V and 7 bases at J, with 11 bases in the middle. This CDR3 has 13 amino acids. CDR3 region: CASSENALGTQYF. CDR3 coding DNA: TGCGCCAGCAGTGAGAACGCCCTTGGGACCCAGTACTTC.

A remark on this clone: The sample carries other DNA sequences with the same CDR3. The chain combines TRBV6-5 with TRBJ2-3; D not certain. Trimming took off 5 bases at V and 1 base at J, with 10 bases between the two ends. Germline CDR1 MNHEY, CDR2 SVGAGI. The CDR3 is 14 amino acids. The CDR3 region is CASSLGGGTDTQYF. The CDR3 coding sequence is TGTGCCAGCAGTCTAGGTGGGGGCACAGATACGCAGTATTTT.

The V and J genes are TRBV28 and TRBJ1-3, with D hard to call. The V end lost 7 bases, the J end lost 2 bases, and 12 bases lay between the germline ends. In germline, CDR1 is MDHEN, CDR2 SYDVKM. There are 14 residues in the CDR3. DNA for the CDR3: TGTGCCAGCAATAAGGGTGGTCCTGGAAACACCATATATTTT. Protein: CASNKGGPGNTIYF.

The V call is TRBV5-1, the J call TRBJ2-1, with D possibly TRBD1 on 5 matching bases. The CDR3 loop spans 15 amino acids. Between the trimmed V and J ends, which lost 0 bases and 7 bases, there was a span of 14 bases. CDR1 and CDR2 from the germline V gene are SGHRS and YFSETQ. The CDR3 bases are TGCGCCAGCAGCTTGGGCAGGGTGGCCCCAAATGAGCAGTTCTTC. Amino acid sequence: CASSLGRVAPNEQFF.

As regards this clone: The sample carries other DNA sequences with the same CDR3. This sequence joins TRBV27 and TRBJ2-1, with D hard to call. Germline CDR1 reads MNHEY; CDR2 reads SMNVEV (reference sequence). V lost 1 base, J lost 6 bases, and 4 bases lay in between. There are 12 residues in the CDR3. CDR3 sequence: CASSLWGNEQFF. The CDR3 nucleotides are TGTGCCAGCAGTTTATGGGGCAATGAGCAGTTCTTC.

On this clone: The same CDR3 is also encoded by other DNA sequences in this sample. The rearrangement links TRBV7-3 to TRBJ1-1, with D uncertain. The germline gives CDR1 SGHTA, CDR2 FQGTGA. This CDR3 has 15 residues. V lost 2 bases to trimming and J lost 0 bases, with 10 bases between them. CDR3: CASSLSGTMNTEAFF. DNA of the CDR3: TGTGCCAGCAGCTTATCAGGTACCATGAACACTGAAGCTTTCTTT.

In its sample, this clone was seen once. The rearrangement links TRBV25-1 to TRBJ1-6; no definite D call. This CDR3 spans 13 amino acids. CDR1 and CDR2 (germline): MGHDK, SYGVNS. Between the trimmed V and J ends, which lost 3 bases and 7 bases, there was a span of 7 bases. The CDR3 bases are TGTGCCAGCAGTGAGGCCGGGAATTCACCCCTCCACTTT. Its protein product is CASSEAGNSPLHF. The full variable domain, its missing parts supplied by reference TRBV25-1 and TRBJ1-6, is EADIYQTPRYLVIGTGKKITLECSQTMGHDKMYWYQQDPGMELHLIHYSYGVNSTEKGDLSSESTVSRIRTEHFPLTLESARPSHTSQYLCASSEAGNSPLHFGNGTRLTVT.

This clone was found once. This chain links TRBV10-1 with TRBJ1-6, with 7 bases lining up with TRBD1. V trimming: 5 bases; J trimming: 10 bases; junction bases outside the gene matches: 11. From germline, CDR1 is WNHNN and CDR2 SYGVQD (reference sequence). This CDR3 contains 15 residues. Here the CDR3 reads CASSMGTALGSPLHF. CDR3 nucleotides: TGCGCCAGCAGTATGGGGACAGCGTTGGGATCACCCCTCCACTTT.

V and J are TRBV14 and TRBJ1-1, with D possibly being TRBD1 (6 bases). Germline CDR1 is SGHDN and CDR2 is FVKESK. V was trimmed by 0 bases and J by 6 bases, leaving 11 bases between them. This CDR3 region has 14 residues. The CDR3 loop is CASSQDDRYAEAFF. In DNA form, the CDR3 reads TGTGCCAGCAGCCAAGATGACAGGTACGCTGAAGCTTTCTTT.

This clone was counted a few times. The V gene is TRBV7-2, the J gene TRBJ2-1; 9 nucleotides align to TRBD2. The CDR3 covers 13 residues. V gave up 6 bases and J gave up 5 bases; unmatched junction bases: 2. CDR1 is SGHTA and CDR2 is FQGNSA in the germline V gene. This CDR3 is CASRPSGNNEQFF. CDR3 DNA sequence: TGTGCCAGCAGACCTAGCGGGAACAATGAGCAGTTCTTC. The entire variable domain, with the rest obtained from reference TRBV7-2 and TRBJ2-1, is as follows: GAGVSQSPSNKVTEKGKDVELRCDPISGHTALYWYRQSLGQGLEFLIYFQGNSAPDKSGLPSDRFSAERTGGSVSTLTIQRTQQEDSAVYLCASRPSGNNEQFFGPGTRLTVL.

V gene TRBV7-2 combines with J gene TRBJ1-2; 7 bases agree with TRBD1. Per germline, CDR1 SGHTA and CDR2 FQGNSA. The CDR3 length is 15 residues. V lost 4 bases, J lost 2 bases, and 7 bases stayed unmatched. The CDR3 loop is CASSSQGGGNYGYTF. The CDR3 DNA reads TGTGCCAGCAGCTCGCAGGGGGGCGGGAACTATGGCTACACCTTC.

This clone was detected a few times. CDR3 sequence: CASSLVARGTEAFF. The CDR3 DNA is TGTGCCAGCAGCTTAGTCGCGCGAGGCACTGAAGCTTTCTTT. V is TRBV7-9 and J is TRBJ1-1; no clear D. CDR3 length: 14 residues. Per germline, CDR1 SEHNR and CDR2 FQNEAQ (reference sequence). Trimming stripped 1 base from V and 4 bases from J, with 10 bases between.

V gene TRBV5-1 combines with J gene TRBJ1-6; no clear D. The length of the CDR3 is 15 residues. Looked up from germline, CDR1 is SGHRS and CDR2 is YFSETQ. Deletions cut 4 bases from V and 5 bases from J, with 13 bases between. CDR3 nucleotides: TGCGCCAGCAGCGTCTTAGGGCCTCATAATTCACCCCTCCACTTT. Its protein product is CASSVLGPHNSPLHF. Drawing the rest from reference TRBV5-1 and TRBJ1-6, the complete variable domain is KAGVTQTPRYLIKTRGQQVTLSCSPISGHRSVSWYQQTPGQGLQFLFEYFSETQRNKGNFPGRFSGRQFSNSRSEMNVSTLELGDSALYLCASSVLGPHNSPLHFGNGTRLTVT.

J is TRBJ2-7 and V is TRBV6-1; 8 bases match TRBD1. The germline gives CDR1 MNHNS, CDR2 SASEGT. The CDR3 is 15 residues long. J lost 1 base, V lost 7 bases, and 9 bases had no gene match. CDR3 coding DNA: TGTGCCAGCAAGCCGTTGGACAGGGTATCCTACGAGCAGTACTTC. Encoded protein: CASKPLDRVSYEQYF.

The rearrangement joins TRBV7-9 to TRBJ1-1; D not resolved. V dropped 2 bases and J dropped 11 bases, with 12 bases sitting between them. This CDR3 spans 12 amino acids. Germline CDR1 and CDR2: SEHNR and FQNEAQ (reference sequence). The CDR3 bases are TGTGCCAGCAGCTTAACTGCGGGGTCGGCTTTCTTT. Its translation is CASSLTAGSAFF. Together with reference TRBV7-9 and TRBJ1-1, the CDR3 gives the full variable domain: DTGVSQNPRHKITKRGQNVTFRCDPISEHNRLYWYRQTLGQGPEFLTYFQNEAQLEKSRLLSDRFSAERPKGSFSTLEIQRTEQGDSAMYLCASSLTAGSAFFGQGTRLTVV.

This chain joins TRBV4-1 and TRBJ2-3, with 13 bases aligning to TRBD2. CDR3 length: 18 residues. With V trimmed by 4 bases and J by 4 bases, 11 bases remained unmatched. The germline V gene has CDR1 MGHRA and CDR2 YSYEKL. The CDR3 is CASSLSTSGGRIPDTQYF. Here the CDR3 DNA reads TGCGCCAGCAGCCTCTCGACTAGCGGGGGGAGAATCCCAGATACGCAGTATTTT.

The chain joins TRBV14 to TRBJ2-7; 13 bases map to TRBD2. With 4 bases clipped from V and 2 bases from J, the junction kept 2 bases outside the gene matches. CDR1 and CDR2 (germline): SGHDN, FVKESK. CDR3 size: 15 residues. CDR3 region: CASSPGLAGAYEQYF. CDR3 bases: TGTGCCAGCAGCCCAGGACTAGCGGGAGCCTACGAGCAGTACTTC.

This clone was observed once. V usage is TRBV6-1 and J usage is TRBJ1-6; 8 nucleotides agree with TRBD1. Losses at the gene ends were 6 bases for V and 7 bases for J; bases not matched to a gene: 5. The CDR3 consists of 14 residues. Germline V CDR1 and CDR2: MNHNS, SASEGT. In DNA form, the CDR3 reads TGTGCCAGCAGGGACAGGGAAACGAATTCACCCCTCCACTTT. Its translation is CASRDRETNSPLHF.

This clone appeared once. V usage is TRBV5-4 and J usage is TRBJ1-1; 8 bases are shared with TRBD1. This CDR3 is built from 16 residues. The V gene end was trimmed by 3 bases and the J gene end by 4 bases; junction bases not matched to a gene: 11. CDR1 is SGHNT and CDR2 is YYREEE in the germline V gene (reference sequence). The DNA for the CDR3 is TGTGCCAGCAGCTCCACAGGGGGTTTAAGCGGCACTGAAGCTTTCTTT. The encoded protein is CASSSTGGLSGTEAFF.

The chain employs TRBV6-5 and TRBJ2-1, with 8 bases that match TRBD1. Per the germline V gene, CDR1 is MNHEY and CDR2 is SVGAGI. The V and J ends lost 6 bases and 4 bases, in that order; junction bases with no gene match: 8. This CDR3 is 15 amino acids long. The CDR3 sequence is CASSPDRGLYNEQFF. The CDR3 DNA reads TGTGCCAGCAGCCCCGACAGGGGTCTATACAATGAGCAGTTCTTC.

This clone was counted once. Other nucleotide sequences in the sample specify the same CDR3. The CDR3 spells CASSQERLNTEAFF. As DNA, the CDR3 is TGCGCCAGCAGCCAAGAACGATTGAACACTGAAGCTTTCTTT. V is TRBV4-1 and J is TRBJ1-1; D remains unclear. Germline loops: CDR1 MGHRA, CDR2 YSYEKL. CDR3 length equals 14 residues. With 0 bases removed from V and 0 bases from J, the gap between germline ends came to 5 bases.

This clone was seen only once. The same CDR3 also results from other DNA sequences found in this sample. The V and J genes are TRBV6-5 and TRBJ2-7; the match to TRBD1 covers 8 bases. V shed 5 bases and J 2 bases; nucleotides not matched to a gene: 5. This CDR3 has 14 amino acids. Per germline, CDR1 MNHEY and CDR2 SVGAGI. The CDR3 nucleotides read TGTGCCAGCAGTCGGGGGACAGGCCCCTACGAGCAGTACTTC. It encodes CASSRGTGPYEQYF.

The rearrangement joins TRBV20-1 to TRBJ2-5; no firm D call. Germline V lookup: CDR1 DFQATT, CDR2 SNEGSKA (reference sequence). Trimming took 3 bases from V and 5 from J, leaving 4 bases between them. The length of the CDR3 is 10 residues. This chain's CDR3 is CSASDETQYF. Here the CDR3 DNA reads TGCAGTGCTAGTGACGAGACCCAGTACTTC.

This chain uses TRBV2 with TRBJ2-7; possible D gene TRBD1, 6 bases. The length of the CDR3 is 13 residues. The germline gives CDR1 SNHLY, CDR2 FYNNEI. The V and J ends lost 7 bases and 3 bases respectively, with 13 bases between them. The CDR3, as DNA: TGTGCCAGCAAGGGGGTAAGGGGCTACGAGCAGTACTTC. Protein product: CASKGVRGYEQYF. The full variable domain, its missing parts supplied by reference TRBV2 and TRBJ2-7, is EPEVTQTPSHQVTQMGQEVILRCVPISNHLYFYWYRQILGQKVEFLVSFYNNEISEKSEIFDDQFSVERPDGSNFTLKIRSTKLEDSAMYFCASKGVRGYEQYFGPGTRLTVT.

The chain carries TRBV18 and TRBJ1-5, with D possibly being TRBD1 (5 bases). CDR3 length equals 13 residues. Germline assignment: CDR1 KGHSH and CDR2 LQKENI. Trimming shortened V by 8 bases and J by 1 base, and 9 bases separated the two germline ends. CDR3 sequence (DNA): TGTGCCAGCGTCCGGGACAGCAATCAGCCCCAGCATTTT. Its protein product is CASVRDSNQPQHF.

This chain joins TRBV28 and TRBJ2-3; TRBD2 aligns across 7 bases. The V gene's germline CDR1 is MDHEN and CDR2 SYDVKM. V was pared by 6 bases and J by 6 bases, with 3 bases of the junction left unmatched. The CDR3 loop spans 12 amino acids. Here the CDR3 reads CASRGLVDTQYF. CDR3 DNA: TGTGCCAGCAGAGGACTAGTCGATACGCAGTATTTT.

The chain uses TRBV5-4 and TRBJ1-2, with 7 nucleotides matching TRBD1. Per the germline V gene, CDR1 is SGHNT and CDR2 is YYREEE (reference sequence). Trimming at V came to 3 bases and at J to 7 bases, leaving 12 bases not matched to a gene. The CDR3 contains 15 residues. CDR3 in amino acids: CASSWDSLSGSGYTF. For the CDR3, the DNA is TGTGCCAGCAGCTGGGACAGTTTGTCGGGGTCTGGCTACACCTTC. Filled out from reference TRBV5-4 and TRBJ1-2, the complete variable domain reads ETGVTQSPTHLIKTRGQQVTLRCSSQSGHNTVSWYQQALGQGPQFIFQYYREEENGRGNFPPRFSGLQFPNYSSELNVNALELDDSALYLCASSWDSLSGSGYTFGSGTRLTVV.

The chain carries TRBV4-1 and TRBJ1-5; D not certain. With 1 base removed from V and 0 bases from J, the gap between germline ends came to 7 bases. The CDR3 is 15 residues long. Germline CDR1 MGHRA, CDR2 YSYEKL. The CDR3 here is CASSQAQVSNQPQHF. CDR3 DNA sequence: TGCGCCAGCAGCCAAGCCCAGGTTAGCAATCAGCCCCAGCATTTT.